This is a list of T cell receptor beta chains from one sample in a study of OX40 agonist ivuxolimab in advanced cancers. Data came from immunoSEQ multiplex PCR; TCRdb stores just in-frame clones and leaves some out. The sample includes some 72,000 clones, around 91% of them seen just once. Sequences were derived from CD4+ or CD8+ T cells sorted from blood, sampled in a trial of the OX40 agonist ivuxolimab. The receptors were gathered from an adult with an advanced solid tumor such as melanoma, head and neck, liver or kidney cancer. CDR3s include the opening cysteine and the closing phenylalanine or tryptophan. D genes are given only for firm matches. Rows may omit the clone size; those that give it use once, few, many or a size class.

clone_size j_call d_call v_call cdr3_nt cdr3_aa
. TRBJ1-5 . TRBV19 TGTGCCAGTAGTTCGGGACCCCAGCGGGATTTT CASSSGPQRDF
. TRBJ1-4 . TRBV19 TGTGCCAGTAACTTCCTCTGGACTCCTGAAAAACTGTTTTTT CASNFLWTPEKLFF
. TRBJ1-2 . TRBV9 TGTGCCAGCAGCGTAGGAGAGGGATCCTTCTATGGCTACACCTTC CASSVGEGSFYGYTF
. TRBJ1-2 . TRBV28 TGTGCCAGCAGTATTGGGGCTCACTATGGCTACACCTTC CASSIGAHYGYTF
. TRBJ2-1 TRBD1 TRBV27 TGTGCCAGCACTTCCGCCGGGACAGTTAACAATGAGCAGTTCTTC CASTSAGTVNNEQFF
. TRBJ2-6 . TRBV7-9 TGTGCCAGCAGCCCCACTAATGGGGCCAACGTCCTGACTTTC CASSPTNGANVLTF
few TRBJ1-1 . TRBV30 TGTGCATGGGGGAGACAGAACACTGAAGCTTTCTTT CAWGRQNTEAFF
. TRBJ2-3 . TRBV28 TGTGCCAGCAGTGTCTCCGCCGGAGATACGCAGTATTTT CASSVSAGDTQYF
. TRBJ2-5 . TRBV7-2 TGTGCCAGTTCTAGGCGGGCGGAGGAGACCCAGTACTTC CASSRRAEETQYF
. TRBJ1-5 . TRBV28 TGTGCCAGCACCCCCCCCGGGACGTTTAGCAATCAGCCCCAGCATTTT CASTPPGTFSNQPQHF
. TRBJ1-1 . TRBV5-1 TGCGCCAGCAGCTCCACCCCGAGGGAGAGGGGCACTGAAGCTTTCTTT CASSSTPRERGTEAFF
. TRBJ1-1 TRBD1 TRBV6-6 TGTGCCAGCAGGCCCCGGGGGACAGGGAATAATACTGAAGCTTTCTTT CASRPRGTGNNTEAFF
. TRBJ1-5 . TRBV9 TGTGCCAGCAGCCCGAGAGGGGGTGGTCAGCCCCAGCATTTT CASSPRGGGQPQHF
once TRBJ1-1 . TRBV7-8 TGTGCCAGCAGCCACCAAGGGACGGTGAACACTGAAGCTTTCTTT CASSHQGTVNTEAFF
. TRBJ2-1 . TRBV25-1 TGTGCCAGCAGTCGAACGGACCGATCCTCCTACAATGAGCAGTTCTTC CASSRTDRSSYNEQFF
. TRBJ1-2 . TRBV18 TGTGCCAGCTCACCGGCGGGGGCAACAAACTATGGCTACACCTTC CASSPAGATNYGYTF
once TRBJ2-4 TRBD1 TRBV18 TGTGCCAGCTCACGTCTTCCGGGACAGGGGGCTGGTAAAAACATTCAGTACTTC CASSRLPGQGAGKNIQYF
. TRBJ2-5 TRBD1 TRBV6-5 TGTGCCAGCAGTTACTCGACAGGGTTCGAGACCCAGTACTTC CASSYSTGFETQYF
. TRBJ2-6 . TRBV18 TGTGCCAGCTCACCTGATCCTGATCGGGGGGCCAACGTCCTGACTTTC CASSPDPDRGANVLTF
. TRBJ2-5 TRBD1 TRBV4-1 TGCGCCAGCAGCCAGGGGTACAGGGGTCAAGAGACCCAGTACTTC CASSQGYRGQETQYF
. TRBJ1-5 . TRBV7-2 TGTGCCAGCAGCTTAGATCCCGTTCAGCCCCAGCATTTT CASSLDPVQPQHF
once TRBJ1-5 . TRBV7-6 TGTGCCAGCAGCCCATACTTTTCGGCCACAGGGAAGAATCAGCCCCAGCATTTT CASSPYFSATGKNQPQHF
. TRBJ1-1 . TRBV7-8 TGTGCCAGCAGCTTACAGTTAAACACTGAAGCTTTCTTT CASSLQLNTEAFF
. TRBJ1-2 . TRBV7-2 TGTGCCAGCAGCTTAGAAGGGTATGGCTACACCTTC CASSLEGYGYTF
. TRBJ1-2 . TRBV2 TGTGCCAGCAAGTTGGCCCTCTCGGACTATGGCTACACCTTC CASKLALSDYGYTF
. TRBJ1-2 . TRBV5-5 TGTGCCAGCAGCTTACTGGGCCAGCGAGGCTACACCTTC CASSLLGQRGYTF
once TRBJ2-5 TRBD2 TRBV5-4 TGTGCCAGCAGCTTCCAGCTATTAGCGGGAGGGGGAGAGACCCAGTACTTC CASSFQLLAGGGETQYF
. TRBJ2-1 . TRBV7-2 TGTGCCAGCAGCTTAGCGGGAGATACTTACAATGAGCAGTTCTTC CASSLAGDTYNEQFF
once TRBJ2-1 TRBD1 TRBV5-1 TGCGCCAGCAGCCAACAGGGGACAGGCATCTACAATGAGCAGTTCTTC CASSQQGTGIYNEQFF
. TRBJ1-4 . TRBV28 TGTGCCAGCAGTTTAGTGGGGAGTTCTAATGAAAAACTGTTTTTT CASSLVGSSNEKLFF
. TRBJ2-7 TRBD2 TRBV6-4 TGTGCCAGCAGTGGTCTTAGCGGGAGCTATGGCGAGCAGTACTTC CASSGLSGSYGEQYF
. TRBJ1-3 . TRBV6-5 TGTGCCAGCAGGCGAGGGGTTTGGGCAAACACCATATATTTT CASRRGVWANTIYF
. TRBJ1-5 . TRBV6-5 TGTGCCAGCAGTCCCACCGGGTCCTGGAGGCCCCAGCATTTT CASSPTGSWRPQHF
. TRBJ2-7 . TRBV19 TGTGCCAGTAGTATAGGGCCAGGGGTCCTCTACGAGCAGTACTTC CASSIGPGVLYEQYF
. TRBJ1-1 . TRBV25-1 TGTGCCAGCAGTGAATTTAGTGAGAACACTGAAGCTTTCTTT CASSEFSENTEAFF